This T cell receptor beta chain comes out of a study of blood T cell repertoires in COVID-19. The wider study: Whether acute or convalescent, the COVID-19 samples came from the United States, Italy and Spain. T cells, B-cell-depleted T cells, or PBMCs supplied cDNA or gDNA.

The CDR3 has 15 residues. The V end was cut by 3 bases, the J end by 4 bases, with 14 bases between. Germline V gives CDR1 KGHDR, CDR2 SFDVKD. As handled by the study authors: Reference gene primer amplification gave estimated nucleated cell counts. The repertoire was sequenced with immunoSEQ multiplex PCR; TCRdb's copy has only in-frame clones and lacks some. V, J and clone size are taken as reported in that table, and D and trimming were inferred from the DNA itself. The repertoire holds 150,000 to 200,000 clones, with roughly 89% as singletons. Sequencing was carried out using peripheral blood. The sequence derives from a man younger than 30 with active or convalescent COVID-19. This chain uses TRBV24-1 with TRBJ1-2, with D unresolved. For the CDR3, the DNA is TGTGCCACCAGTGATGACACTCTTGGGCCCTATGGCTACACCTTC. Its protein is CATSDDTLGPYGYTF.